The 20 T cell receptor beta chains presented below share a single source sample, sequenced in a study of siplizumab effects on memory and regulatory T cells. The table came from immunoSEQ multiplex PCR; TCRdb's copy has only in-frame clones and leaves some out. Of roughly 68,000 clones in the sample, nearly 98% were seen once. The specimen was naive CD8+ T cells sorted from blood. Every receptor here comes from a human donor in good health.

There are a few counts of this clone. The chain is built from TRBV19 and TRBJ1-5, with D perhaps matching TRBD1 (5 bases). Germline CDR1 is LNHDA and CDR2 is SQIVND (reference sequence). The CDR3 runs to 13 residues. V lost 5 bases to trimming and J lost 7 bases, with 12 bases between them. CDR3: CASSWGVKQPQHF. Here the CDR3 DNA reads TGTGCCAGTAGTTGGGGCGTCAAACAGCCCCAGCATTTT. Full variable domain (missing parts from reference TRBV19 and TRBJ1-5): DGGITQSPKYLFRKEGQNVTLSCEQNLNHDAMYWYRQDPGQGLRLIYYSQIVNDFQKGDIAEGYSVSREKKESFPLTVTSAQKNPTAFYLCASSWGVKQPQHFGDGTRLSIL.

CDR3 sequence (DNA): TGTGCCAGCAGTGGACACATCGATACGCAGTATTTT. Its translation is CASSGHIDTQYF. The chain has TRBV11-2 and TRBJ2-3; TRBD1 might be the D (5 bases). The germline V gene encodes CDR1 SGHAT and CDR2 FQNNGV. There are 12 residues in the CDR3. Deletions cut 6 bases from V and 6 bases from J, with 10 bases between. Variable domain in full (rest from reference TRBV11-2 and TRBJ2-3): EAGVAQSPRYKIIEKRQSVAFWCNPISGHATLYWYQQILGQGPKLLIQFQNNGVVDDSQLPKDRFSAERLKGVDSTLKIQPAKLEDSAVYLCASSGHIDTQYFGPGTRLTVL.

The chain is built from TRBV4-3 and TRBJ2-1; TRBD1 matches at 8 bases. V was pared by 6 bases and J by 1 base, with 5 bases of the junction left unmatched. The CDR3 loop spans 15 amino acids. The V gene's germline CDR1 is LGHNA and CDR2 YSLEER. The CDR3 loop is CASRPDRGSYNEQFF. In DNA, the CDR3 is TGCGCCAGCAGGCCAGACAGGGGATCCTACAATGAGCAGTTCTTC.

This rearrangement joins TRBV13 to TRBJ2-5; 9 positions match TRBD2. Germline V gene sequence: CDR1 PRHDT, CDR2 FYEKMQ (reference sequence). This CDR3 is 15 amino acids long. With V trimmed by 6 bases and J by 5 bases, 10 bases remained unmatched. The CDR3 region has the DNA TGTGCCAGCAGGATCGCGGGGGGGCCGGGGGAGACCCAGTACTTC. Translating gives CASRIAGGPGETQYF.

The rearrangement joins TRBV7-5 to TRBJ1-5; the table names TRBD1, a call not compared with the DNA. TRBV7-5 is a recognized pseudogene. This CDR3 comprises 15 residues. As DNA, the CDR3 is TGTGTCAGAAGCTCCCACAGGGTGGGGGATCAGCCCCAGCATTTT. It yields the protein CVRSSHRVGDQPQHF.

The CDR3 DNA is TGTGCCAGCTTTCTAATGACTGAAGCTTTCTTT. It is translated as CASFLMTEAFF. The genes are TRBV6-1 and TRBJ1-1; D gene unclear. CDR1 MNHNS and CDR2 SASEGT come from the germline V gene. This CDR3 region has 11 residues. V lost 8 bases and J 5 bases, leaving 9 bases between the germline ends.

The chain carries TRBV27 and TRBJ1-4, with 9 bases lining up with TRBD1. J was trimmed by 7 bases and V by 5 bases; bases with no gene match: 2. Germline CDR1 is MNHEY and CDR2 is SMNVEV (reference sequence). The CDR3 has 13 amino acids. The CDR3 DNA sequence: TGTGCCAGCAGTACGACAGGGGGTGAAAAACTGTTTTTT. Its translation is CASSTTGGEKLFF.

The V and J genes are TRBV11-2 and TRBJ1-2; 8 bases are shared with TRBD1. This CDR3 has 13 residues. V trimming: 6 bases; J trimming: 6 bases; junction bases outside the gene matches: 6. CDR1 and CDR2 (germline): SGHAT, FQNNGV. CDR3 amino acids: CASRFMDRDGYTF. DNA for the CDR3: TGTGCCAGCAGGTTTATGGACAGGGATGGCTACACCTTC.

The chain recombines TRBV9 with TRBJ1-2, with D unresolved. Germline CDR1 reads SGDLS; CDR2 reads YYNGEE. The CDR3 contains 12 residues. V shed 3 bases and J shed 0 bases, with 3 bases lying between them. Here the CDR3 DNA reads TGTGCCAGCAGCGGGGCTAACTATGGCTACACCTTC. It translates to CASSGANYGYTF.

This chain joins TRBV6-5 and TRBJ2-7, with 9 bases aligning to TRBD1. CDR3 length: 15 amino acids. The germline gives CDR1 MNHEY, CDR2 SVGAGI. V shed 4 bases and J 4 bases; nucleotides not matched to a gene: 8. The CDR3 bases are TGTGCCAGCAGTTCCCCGGGACAGGGAAGTTACGAGCAGTACTTC. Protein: CASSSPGQGSYEQYF.

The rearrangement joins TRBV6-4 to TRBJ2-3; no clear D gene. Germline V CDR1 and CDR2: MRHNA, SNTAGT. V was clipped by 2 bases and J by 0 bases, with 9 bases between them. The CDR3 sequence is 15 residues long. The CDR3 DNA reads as TGTGCCAGCAGTGACGGCCTCGAAAGCACAGATACGCAGTATTTT. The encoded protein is CASSDGLESTDTQYF.

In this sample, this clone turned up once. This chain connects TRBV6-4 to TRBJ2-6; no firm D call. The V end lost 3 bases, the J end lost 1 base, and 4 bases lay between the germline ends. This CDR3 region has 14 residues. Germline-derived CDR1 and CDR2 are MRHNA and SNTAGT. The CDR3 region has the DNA TGTGCCAGCAGTGAGGGATCTGGGGCCAACGTCCTGACTTTC. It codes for CASSEGSGANVLTF.

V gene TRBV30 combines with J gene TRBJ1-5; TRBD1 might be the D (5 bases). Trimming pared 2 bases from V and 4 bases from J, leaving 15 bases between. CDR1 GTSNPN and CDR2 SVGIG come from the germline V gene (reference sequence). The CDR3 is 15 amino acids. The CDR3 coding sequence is TGTGCCTGGAGTTCCTTGGGGGGAGAGAATCAGCCCCAGCATTTT. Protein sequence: CAWSSLGGENQPQHF. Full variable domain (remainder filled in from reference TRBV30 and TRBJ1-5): SQTIHQWPATLVQPVGSPLSLECTVEGTSNPNLYWYRQAAGRGLQLLFYSVGIGQISSEVPQNLSASRPQDRQFILSSKKLLLSDSGFYLCAWSSLGGENQPQHFGDGTRLSIL.

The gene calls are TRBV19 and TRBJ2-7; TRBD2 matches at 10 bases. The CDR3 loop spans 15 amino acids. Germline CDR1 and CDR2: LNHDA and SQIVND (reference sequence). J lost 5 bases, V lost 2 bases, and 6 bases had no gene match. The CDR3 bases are TGTGCCAGTAGTATATCTAGCGGGGGCCGAAACGAGCAGTACTTC. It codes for CASSISSGGRNEQYF.

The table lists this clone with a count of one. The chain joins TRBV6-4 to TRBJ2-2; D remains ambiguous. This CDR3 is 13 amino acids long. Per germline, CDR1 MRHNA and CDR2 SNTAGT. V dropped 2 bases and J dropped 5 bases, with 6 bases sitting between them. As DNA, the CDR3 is TGTGCCAGCAGTGACAGGGAAACCGGGGAGCTGTTTTTT. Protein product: CASSDRETGELFF.

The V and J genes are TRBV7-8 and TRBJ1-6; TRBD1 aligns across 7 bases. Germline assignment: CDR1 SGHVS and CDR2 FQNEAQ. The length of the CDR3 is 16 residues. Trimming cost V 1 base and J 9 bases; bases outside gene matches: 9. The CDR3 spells CASSLGLGQLRSPLHF. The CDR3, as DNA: TGTGCCAGCAGCTTAGGGCTGGGACAGTTACGTTCACCCCTCCACTTT.

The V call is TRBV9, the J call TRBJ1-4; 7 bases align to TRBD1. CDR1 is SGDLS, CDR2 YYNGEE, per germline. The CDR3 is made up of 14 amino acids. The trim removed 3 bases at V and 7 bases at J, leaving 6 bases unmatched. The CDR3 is CASSGGTGVEKLFF. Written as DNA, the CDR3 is TGTGCCAGCAGCGGGGGAACAGGGGTTGAAAAACTGTTTTTT.

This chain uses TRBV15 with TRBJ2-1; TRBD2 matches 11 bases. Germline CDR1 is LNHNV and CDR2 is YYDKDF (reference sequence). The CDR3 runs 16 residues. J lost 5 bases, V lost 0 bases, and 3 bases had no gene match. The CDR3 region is CATSRDLAGGNNEQFF. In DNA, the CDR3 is TGTGCCACCAGCAGAGACCTAGCGGGGGGTAACAATGAGCAGTTCTTC.

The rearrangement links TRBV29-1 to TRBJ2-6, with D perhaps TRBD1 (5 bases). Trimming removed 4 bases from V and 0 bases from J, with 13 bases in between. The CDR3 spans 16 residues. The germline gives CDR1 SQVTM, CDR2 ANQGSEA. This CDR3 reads CSVVGHEGSGANVLTF. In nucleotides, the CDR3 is TGCAGCGTTGTAGGACACGAAGGCTCTGGGGCCAACGTCCTGACTTTC.

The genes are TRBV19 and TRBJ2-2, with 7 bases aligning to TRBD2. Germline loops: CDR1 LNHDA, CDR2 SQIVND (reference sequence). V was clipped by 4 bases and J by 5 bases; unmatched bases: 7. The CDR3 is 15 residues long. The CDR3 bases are TGTGCCAGTAGTAGCGGGGGAAGGGGAACCGGGGAGCTGTTTTTT. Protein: CASSSGGRGTGELFF.